This is a list of T cell receptor beta chains from one sample in a study of control samples from healthy donors and cancer patients. Using immunoSEQ multiplex PCR, the repertoire was profiled, and TCRdb retains in-frame clones only, with some absent. In the table there are 250,000 to 300,000 clones, over 70% of which are singletons. Sequencing input: PBMCs. These receptors originate from a woman aged 60-75 years with lung cancer. Both conserved end residues are part of each CDR3. D genes are given only for firm matches. Only part of the rows carry a size: once, few, many, or a class if the clone is expanded.

cdr3_length | clone_size | d_call | j_call | v_call | cdr3_nt | cdr3_aa
16 | NA | NA | TRBJ2-7 | TRBV10-3 | TGTGCCACCTCAAGAGTCTACCGGGACACCAACTACGAGCAGTACTTC | CATSRVYRDTNYEQYF
17 | NA | TRBD1 | TRBJ2-3 | TRBV3-1/TRBV3-2 | TGTGCCAGCACCTACGGGACAGGGGGGTCTGGCACAGATACGCAGTATTTT | CASTYGTGGSGTDTQYF
13 | NA | NA | TRBJ2-3 | TRBV15 | TGTGCCACCAGCAGCTGGAGCACAGATACGCAGTATTTT | CATSSWSTDTQYF
15 | NA | NA | TRBJ1-1 | TRBV5-1 | TGCGCCAGCAGCGGAAGACCGGAACTCTTAACTGAAGCTTTCTTT | CASSGRPELLTEAFF
11 | NA | NA | TRBJ1-2 | TRBV3-1/TRBV3-2 | TGTGCCAGCAGCCAAGCCGGGGGGATCGCCTTC | CASSQAGGIAF
14 | NA | NA | TRBJ1-1 | TRBV7-9 | TGTGCCAGCAGCTTAATGAACAGTGGAGTTGAAGCTTTCTTT | CASSLMNSGVEAFF
15 | NA | NA | TRBJ2-3 | TRBV3-1/TRBV3-2 | TGTGCCAGCAGCCAATTGGACCTAAACACAGATACGCAGTATTTT | CASSQLDLNTDTQYF
13 | few | NA | TRBJ1-3 | TRBV6-5 | TGTGCCAGCAGTTACTCGCTCGAAAACACCATATATTTT | CASSYSLENTIYF
16 | NA | TRBD2 | TRBJ2-7 | TRBV2 | TGTGCCAGCAGTCCCACCCTAGCGGTAGTACGCTACGAGCAGTACTTC | CASSPTLAVVRYEQYF
15 | NA | TRBD2 | TRBJ2-1 | TRBV28 | TGTGCCAGCAGCCTGACTAGCGGAGGGTACAATGAGCAGTTCTTC | CASSLTSGGYNEQFF
15 | NA | NA | TRBJ1-3 | TRBV3-1/TRBV3-2 | TGTGCCAGCAGCCTCCTTGACCGCTCTGGAAACACCATATATTTT | CASSLLDRSGNTIYF
16 | NA | TRBD1 | TRBJ1-6 | TRBV30 | TGTGCCTGGAGTCCGGGACAGGGGCGAAATAATTCACCCCTCCACTTT | CAWSPGQGRNNSPLHF
15 | NA | TRBD2 | TRBJ2-7 | TRBV9 | TGTGCCAGCAGCCCGTTGGGGGGGTTCTCCTACGAACAGTACTTC | CASSPLGGFSYEQYF
13 | once | NA | TRBJ1-6 | TRBV11-2 | TGTGCCAGCAGCTTAGTTCCGGATTCTCCCCTCCACTTT | CASSLVPDSPLHF
15 | NA | TRBD1 | TRBJ1-1 | TRBV2 | TGTGCCAGCAGTGCCGACAGGGTCGGGAACACTGAAGCTTTCTTT | CASSADRVGNTEAFF
16 | once | TRBD2 | TRBJ2-3 | TRBV5-1 | TGCGCCAGCAGCCCCCCCCTAGCGGGAGGCCCAGATACGCAGTATTTT | CASSPPLAGGPDTQYF
15 | few | NA | TRBJ2-1 | TRBV7-3 | TGTGCCAGCAGCTTCCCCTTAAAGACGCCGAATGAGCAGTTCTTC | CASSFPLKTPNEQFF
12 | NA | NA | TRBJ2-1 | TRBV7-9 | TGTGCCAGCACCCTCGGACCGTCGGAGCAGTTCTTC | CASTLGPSEQFF
15 | once | TRBD1 | TRBJ1-5 | TRBV18 | TGTGCCAGCTCACTGGACAGGGGAGGCAATCAGCCCCAGCATTTT | CASSLDRGGNQPQHF
14 | NA | NA | TRBJ1-1 | TRBV3-1/TRBV3-2 | TGTGCCAGCAGCCAAGCAGGGGCTAACACTGAAGCTTTCTTT | CASSQAGANTEAFF
16 | NA | NA | TRBJ2-3 | TRBV28 | TGTGCCAGCAGTTTCCTTAGGGCCCTTGTCACAGATACGCAGTATTTT | CASSFLRALVTDTQYF
14 | NA | TRBD2 | TRBJ2-1 | TRBV28 | TGTGCCAGCAGACTAGCGGGAGGTGGCAATGAGCAGTTCTTC | CASRLAGGGNEQFF
16 | NA | TRBD1 | TRBJ1-2 | TRBV11-2 | TGTGCCAGCAGCTTAGATCTAGGCAGGGGGGACCATGGCTACACCTTC | CASSLDLGRGDHGYTF
12 | NA | NA | TRBJ1-2 | TRBV7-2 | TGTGCCAGCAGCTTCCAATCCTATGGCTACACCTTC | CASSFQSYGYTF
14 | NA | TRBD1 | TRBJ2-7 | TRBV28 | TGTGCCAGCAGGACCCCGACAGGGGCCTACGAGCAGTACTTC | CASRTPTGAYEQYF
14 | NA | NA | TRBJ1-4 | TRBV6-6 | TGTGCCAGCAGTCCCGGACGGTCGGGTGAAAAACTGTTTTTT | CASSPGRSGEKLFF
15 | NA | TRBD1 | TRBJ1-2 | TRBV3-1/TRBV3-2 | TGTGCCAGCAGCCACCATACAGGGGGAAGCGATGGCTACACCTTC | CASSHHTGGSDGYTF
15 | NA | TRBD2 | TRBJ2-3 | TRBV19 | TGTGCCAGTAGCTGGACTAGCGTGGCAACAGATACGCAGTATTTT | CASSWTSVATDTQYF
13 | once | NA | TRBJ1-2 | TRBV12-3/TRBV12-4 | TGTGCCAGCAGTTTAAGGGTAACAGGCGGCTACACCTTC | CASSLRVTGGYTF
13 | NA | NA | TRBJ1-2 | TRBV3-1/TRBV3-2 | TGTGCCAGCAGCCAAGATAGGAGTTATGGCTACACCTTC | CASSQDRSYGYTF
17 | NA | NA | TRBJ2-1 | TRBV7-9 | TGTGCCAGCAGCTTAGCGGAAGGATGGGGGCGGAACAATGAGCAGTTCTTC | CASSLAEGWGRNNEQFF
16 | NA | TRBD2 | TRBJ2-1 | TRBV4-1 | TGCGCCAGCAGCCCGACTAGCGGGAGAGGGTACAATGAGCAGTTCTTC | CASSPTSGRGYNEQFF
15 | NA | TRBD2 | TRBJ2-3 | TRBV10-2 | TGCGCCAGCGCGGGGAGCGGGGGGGCCGGGAATACGCAGTATTTT | CASAGSGGAGNTQYF
14 | NA | TRBD2 | TRBJ2-7 | TRBV7-2 | TGTGCCAGCAGCTCCGGGACTAGCATCTACGAGCAGTACTTC | CASSSGTSIYEQYF
18 | once | NA | TRBJ2-1 | TRBV6-1 | TGTGCCAGCAGTGAAGCGCTTCTTTCGGCGGGTAATTACAATGAGCAGTTCTTC | CASSEALLSAGNYNEQFF
14 | NA | NA | TRBJ2-2 | TRBV7-3 | TGTGCCAGCAGCTTAATGGGGGGTCCATCGGAGCTGTTTTTT | CASSLMGGPSELFF
15 | NA | NA | TRBJ2-1 | TRBV7-8 | TGTGCCAGCAGCCCGCGGCGGGACCCCTACAATGAGCAGTTCTTC | CASSPRRDPYNEQFF
14 | NA | TRBD2 | TRBJ2-1 | TRBV9 | TGTGCCAGCAACCCGGGACTAGCGGGAGTTGAGCAGTTCTTC | CASNPGLAGVEQFF
13 | NA | NA | TRBJ2-3 | TRBV5-5 | TGTGCCAGCAGCTTACCGAACACAGATACGCAGTATTTT | CASSLPNTDTQYF
13 | few | TRBD1 | TRBJ1-2 | TRBV15 | TGTGCCACCAGCAGCAGGACAGGGGTGGGCTACACCTTC | CATSSRTGVGYTF
14 | NA | NA | TRBJ1-1 | TRBV6-1 | TGTGCCAGCAGTGAGGTTGCGGCGAACACTGAAGCTTTCTTT | CASSEVAANTEAFF